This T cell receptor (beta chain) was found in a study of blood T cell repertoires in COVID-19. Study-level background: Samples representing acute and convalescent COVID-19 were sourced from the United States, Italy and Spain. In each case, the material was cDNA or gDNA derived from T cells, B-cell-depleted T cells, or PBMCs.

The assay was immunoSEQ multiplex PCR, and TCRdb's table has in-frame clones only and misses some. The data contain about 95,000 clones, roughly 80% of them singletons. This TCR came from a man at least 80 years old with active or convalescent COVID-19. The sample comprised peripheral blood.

The CDR3 region has the DNA TGTGCCAGCAGCTTAGACTTTTTAGGGGATGGGGAAAAACTGTTTTTT. It codes for CASSLDFLGDGEKLFF. The chain uses TRBV7-2 and TRBJ1-4, with a weak D call TRBD1 (5 bases). V was clipped by 1 base and J by 8 bases, with 17 bases between them. This CDR3 has 16 residues. Germline V gene data show CDR1 as SGHTA and CDR2 as FQGNSA.